A selection of T cell receptor beta chains follows, all from one sample in a study of shared clonotypes between healthy human individuals. This table comes from immunoSEQ multiplex PCR, and its TCRdb copy is limited to in-frame clones, with some not included. The profile covers about 980,000 clones, with around 80% appearing a single time and approximately 1.5% taken by the ten largest. The sequenced sample was memory CD4+ T cells sorted from blood. Source of these receptors: a man between 18 and 35 years old in good health. The CDR3 runs from the conserved cysteine through the conserved F or W. D genes are given only for firm matches.

j_gene | v_gene | len | d_gene | CDR3aa
TRBJ1-1 | TRBV10-3 | 13 | NA | CAISEMAQDEAFF
TRBJ1-5 | TRBV28 | 15 | NA | CASSLQDRFGRPQHF
TRBJ2-7 | TRBV7-8 | 14 | NA | CASSAVSAYAGEYF
TRBJ1-3 | TRBV11-2 | 15 | NA | CASSSKGISGNTIYF
TRBJ2-3 | TRBV4-3 | 16 | NA | CASSQDGRSLADTQYF
TRBJ2-3 | TRBV6-1 | 14 | TRBD1 | CASKGQGKTDTQYF
TRBJ2-3 | TRBV9 | 16 | NA | CASSVGGGRGIDTQYF
TRBJ1-3 | TRBV7-2 | 14 | NA | CASSLTRGGNTIYF
TRBJ2-5 | TRBV7-2 | 15 | NA | CASSLGATTLGTQYF
TRBJ2-3 | TRBV6-4 | 16 | TRBD2 | CASRGLAGGETDTQYF
TRBJ1-2 | TRBV28 | 15 | NA | CASSQNRAANYGYTF
TRBJ2-7 | TRBV19 | 14 | NA | CASSISRLSYEQYF
TRBJ2-1 | TRBV11-2 | 17 | TRBD2 | CASTQRQTSGSYNEQFF
TRBJ1-5 | TRBV7-9 | 13 | NA | CASSLSGNQPQHF
TRBJ2-6 | TRBV10-3 | 16 | TRBD1 | CAARGQGESGANVLTF
TRBJ2-7 | TRBV19 | 13 | NA | CASRGPVAYEQYF
TRBJ1-2 | TRBV27 | 13 | NA | CANSPGHNYGYTF
TRBJ1-5 | TRBV6-1 | 14 | NA | CASSKGERYQPQHF
TRBJ2-7 | TRBV7-9 | 17 | NA | CASSPPQGRVGDYEQYF
TRBJ1-2 | TRBV29-1 | 15 | NA | CSVVVTTRDLNGYTF
TRBJ1-3 | TRBV5-1 | 17 | NA | CASSLLGGGDSGNTIYF
TRBJ2-3 | TRBV7-6 | 14 | NA | CASTLGQSTDTQYF
TRBJ1-4 | TRBV10-2 | 13 | NA | CASSLATNEKLFF
TRBJ1-3 | TRBV5-1 | 15 | TRBD1 | CASSPPTGGADTIYF
TRBJ2-5 | TRBV5-1 | 16 | TRBD2 | CASSPTSGTLPETQYF
TRBJ1-5 | TRBV19 | 15 | NA | CASSMAENSNQPQHF
TRBJ2-2 | TRBV10-1 | 14 | NA | CASKAGSDTGELFF
TRBJ2-1 | TRBV7-9 | 15 | TRBD2 | CASSPRGGVNNEQFF
TRBJ2-3 | TRBV11-2 | 16 | NA | CASSGAGRGGTDTQYF
TRBJ2-5 | TRBV11-2 | 15 | NA | CASSPQRGGGETQYF
TRBJ2-7 | TRBV6-1 | 16 | TRBD2 | CASSERTSGNSYEQYF
TRBJ1-2 | TRBV29-1 | 15 | TRBD1 | CSVWGDRGNGYGYTF
TRBJ2-4 | TRBV5-6 | 16 | TRBD1 | CASSPTGEGAKNIQYF
TRBJ1-1 | TRBV2 | 12 | NA | CASNRLSTEAFF
TRBJ2-7 | TRBV7-2 | 14 | NA | CASSLVRGTYEQYF
TRBJ2-7 | TRBV6-5 | 14 | NA | CASSYQGYSYEQYF
TRBJ2-3 | TRBV28 | 11 | NA | CASTDRRTQYF
TRBJ2-6 | TRBV9 | 19 | TRBD1 | CASSSRHGQVISGANVLTF
TRBJ1-2 | TRBV30 | 13 | NA | CACGYSLNYGYTF
TRBJ1-4 | TRBV5-1 | 16 | NA | CASSLGSSGLGEKLFF
TRBJ2-3 | TRBV5-6 | 15 | NA | CASSKLPLLTDTQYF
TRBJ2-7 | TRBV5-1 | 13 | NA | CASSGGGSYEQYF
TRBJ2-7 | TRBV6-5 | 15 | NA | CASSWQQGRGYEQYF
TRBJ1-2 | TRBV6-1 | 14 | TRBD1 | CASSAADRGQGYTF
TRBJ2-7 | TRBV7-2 | 15 | TRBD1 | CASSQTGQGIYEQYF
TRBJ2-3 | TRBV13 | 15 | NA | CASINRGGGRDTQYF
TRBJ2-2 | TRBV28 | 15 | NA | CASSPGTRNTGELFF
TRBJ1-6 | TRBV28 | 14 | NA | CASSPRSQNSPLHF
TRBJ2-7 | TRBV2 | 15 | NA | CASTAAVGSSYEQYF
TRBJ1-3 | TRBV5-1 | 16 | NA | CASSLSGGANGNTIYF
TRBJ2-4 | TRBV10-2 | 13 | NA | CASRPTDRTSQYF
TRBJ1-6 | TRBV11-2 | 13 | NA | CASSPTDNSPLHF